This T cell receptor beta chain was observed in a study of blood T cells in healthy people across ages. Study-level results: More naive CD4+ cells and higher diversity were found in long-lived than in aged donors.

Next came a second PCR, run for about 7 to 12 cycles, which used a sample-barcoded 5' primer along with a J-beta primer mix. Each CDR3 protein is one row after TCRdb ran MiXCR on the 5' RACE reads. The data contain approximately 800,000 distinct CDR3 sequences, 20% to 30% of them singletons. As regards this clonotype: The target antigen is unknown.

Germline loops: CDR1 SGHRS, CDR2 YFSETQ. This CDR3 comprises 14 residues. The sample was also linked to a second study, of T cells of mothers and their children. That investigation notes: Amplification in the second PCR used the M1S primer, which added sample barcodes and 2-4 random nucleotides.

V usage is TRBV5-1 and J usage is TRBJ2-5; TRBD2 aligns across 8 bases. The DNA end favors TRBJ2-1, so the J call may be wrong. What was sequenced was blood. The receptor comes from a boy younger than 18 in good health. CDR3 in amino acids: CASSFRGGNNEQFF. Here the CDR3 DNA reads TGCGCCAGCAGCTTCCGGGGGGGTAACAATGAGCAGTTCTTC.